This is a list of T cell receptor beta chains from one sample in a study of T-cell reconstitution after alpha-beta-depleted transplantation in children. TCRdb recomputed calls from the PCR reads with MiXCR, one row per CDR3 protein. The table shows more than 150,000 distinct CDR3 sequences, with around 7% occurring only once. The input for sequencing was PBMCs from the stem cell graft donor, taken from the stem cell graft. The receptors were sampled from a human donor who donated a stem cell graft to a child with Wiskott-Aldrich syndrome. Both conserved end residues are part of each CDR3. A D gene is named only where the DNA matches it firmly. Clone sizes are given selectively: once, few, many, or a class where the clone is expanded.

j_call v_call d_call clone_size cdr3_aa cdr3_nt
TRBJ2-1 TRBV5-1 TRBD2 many CASSQGLDEQFF TGCGCCAGCAGCCAAGGACTAGATGAGCAGTTCTTC
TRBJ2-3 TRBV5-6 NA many CASSLSAGTSTDTQYF TGTGCCAGCAGCTTGTCGGCGGGTACTAGCACAGATACGCAGTATTTT
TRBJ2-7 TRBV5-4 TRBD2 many CASSLTSARNEQYF TGTGCCAGCAGCTTGACTAGCGCTAGAAACGAGCAGTACTTC
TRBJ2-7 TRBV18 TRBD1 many CASSPSGQGAYEQYF TGTGCCAGCTCACCTTCCGGACAGGGGGCCTACGAGCAGTACTTC
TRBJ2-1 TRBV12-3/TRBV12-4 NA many CASSLFLDNEQFF TGTGCCAGCAGTTTATTTCTGGACAATGAGCAGTTCTTC
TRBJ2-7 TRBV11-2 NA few CASSFSLEQYF TGTGCCAGCAGCTTTTCCTTAGAGCAGTACTTC
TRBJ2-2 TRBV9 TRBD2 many CASSRGGNTGELFF TGTGCCAGCAGCCGGGGGGGGAACACCGGGGAGCTGTTTTTT
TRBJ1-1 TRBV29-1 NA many CSVAGMGNTEAFF TGCAGCGTTGCAGGGATGGGGAACACTGAAGCTTTCTTT
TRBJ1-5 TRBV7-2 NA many CASSPSLGDQPQHF TGTGCCAGCAGCCCCAGTCTCGGGGATCAGCCCCAGCATTTT
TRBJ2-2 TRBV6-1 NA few CASSPRGVANTGELFF TGTGCCAGCAGTCCCCGAGGGGTAGCGAACACCGGGGAGCTGTTTTTT
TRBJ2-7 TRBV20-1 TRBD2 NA CSALAGGSEQYF TGCAGTGCCCTAGCGGGGGGGAGCGAGCAGTACTTC
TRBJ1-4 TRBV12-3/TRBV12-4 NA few CASRKEGSNEKLFF TGTGCCAGCAGGAAGGAGGGCTCTAATGAAAAACTGTTTTTT
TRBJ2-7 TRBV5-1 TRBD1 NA CASSLGPGTGLEYEQYF TGCGCCAGCAGCTTGGGTCCCGGGACAGGGTTGGAATACGAGCAGTACTTC
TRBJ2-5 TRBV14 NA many CASSQRGSETQYF TGTGCCAGCAGCCAACGGGGGTCGGAGACCCAGTACTTC
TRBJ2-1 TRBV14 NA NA CASGLAHNEQFF TGTGCCAGCGGGCTAGCCCACAATGAGCAGTTCTTC
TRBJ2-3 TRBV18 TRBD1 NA CASSLQGALKTDTQYF TGTGCCAGCTCACTACAGGGGGCCCTCAAAACAGATACGCAGTATTTT
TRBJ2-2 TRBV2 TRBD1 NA CATRDRTNTGELFF TGTGCCACCCGGGACAGGACGAACACCGGGGAGCTGTTTTTT
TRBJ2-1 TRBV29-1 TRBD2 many CSVGLAGGTSEQFF TGCAGCGTAGGACTAGCGGGAGGGACGAGTGAGCAGTTCTTC
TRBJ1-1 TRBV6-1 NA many CASSDPGALGEAFF TGTGCCAGCAGTGATCCGGGGGCGCTGGGAGAAGCTTTCTTT
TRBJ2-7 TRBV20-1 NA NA CSASREVGEQYF TGCAGTGCTAGCCGCGAAGTCGGCGAGCAGTACTTC
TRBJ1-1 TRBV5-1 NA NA CASSPAGTEAFF TGCGCCAGCAGTCCGGCGGGGACTGAAGCTTTCTTT
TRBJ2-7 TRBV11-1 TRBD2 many CASSYGTSGRRVGYEQYF TGTGCCAGCAGCTACGGGACTAGCGGGAGAAGGGTGGGATACGAGCAGTACTTC
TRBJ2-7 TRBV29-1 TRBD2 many CSVGGSGEAYEQYF TGCAGCGTTGGGGGTAGCGGGGAGGCCTACGAGCAGTACTTC
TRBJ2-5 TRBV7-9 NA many CASTPGETQYF TGTGCCAGCACCCCGGGGGAGACCCAGTACTTC
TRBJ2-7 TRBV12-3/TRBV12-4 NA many CASNYGGGPEQYF TGTGCCAGCAACTACGGGGGCGGCCCCGAGCAGTACTTC
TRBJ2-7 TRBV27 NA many CASSFGQFYEQYF TGTGCCAGCAGTTTCGGACAGTTCTACGAGCAGTACTTC
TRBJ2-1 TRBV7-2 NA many CASSPTYNEQFF TGTGCCAGCAGCCCCACCTACAATGAGCAGTTCTTC
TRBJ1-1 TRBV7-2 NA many CASSFNAIVAEAFF TGTGCCAGCAGCTTCAACGCTATCGTAGCTGAAGCTTTCTTT
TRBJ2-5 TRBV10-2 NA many CASSENGRSKETQYF TGCGCCAGCAGTGAGAATGGGAGGTCAAAAGAGACCCAGTACTTC
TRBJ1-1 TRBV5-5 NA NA CASIHGEAGRGAFF TGTGCCAGCATCCACGGGGAGGCAGGCCGTGGGGCTTTCTTT
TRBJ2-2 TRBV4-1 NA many CASSQDHGLHTGELFF TGCGCCAGCAGCCAAGATCACGGACTACACACCGGGGAGCTGTTTTTT
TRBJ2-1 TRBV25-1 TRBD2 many CASSAERGKNNEQFF TGTGCCAGCAGTGCGGAGCGGGGTAAGAACAATGAGCAGTTCTTC
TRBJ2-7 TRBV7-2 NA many CASSLELSGAYEQYF TGTGCCAGCAGCTTAGAATTAAGCGGAGCCTACGAGCAGTACTTC
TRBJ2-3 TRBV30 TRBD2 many CAWSVARTSGSTDTQYF TGTGCCTGGAGCGTTGCCAGGACTAGCGGAAGCACAGATACGCAGTATTTT
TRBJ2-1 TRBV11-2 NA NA CASSLERGLVYNEQFF TGTGCCAGCAGCTTAGAGCGGGGTCTGGTCTACAATGAGCAGTTCTTC
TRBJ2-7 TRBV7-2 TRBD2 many CASSLGRETYEQYF TGTGCCAGCAGCCTAGGGCGGGAGACATACGAGCAGTACTTC
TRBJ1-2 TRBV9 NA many CASSSHPGGYGYTF TGTGCCAGCAGCTCCCACCCCGGGGGCTATGGCTACACCTTC
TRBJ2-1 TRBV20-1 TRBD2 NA CSARKTSVDEQFF TGCAGTGCTAGAAAAACTAGCGTCGATGAGCAGTTCTTC
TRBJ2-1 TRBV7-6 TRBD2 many CASSLLAGVRNEQFF TGTGCCAGCAGCTTACTAGCGGGAGTTCGGAATGAGCAGTTCTTC
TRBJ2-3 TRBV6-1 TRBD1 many CATIRDRGMTDTQYF TGTGCCACTATCCGGGACAGGGGTATGACAGATACGCAGTATTTT
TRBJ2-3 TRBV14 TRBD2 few CASSPSGVTQYF TGTGCCAGCAGCCCTAGCGGGGTTACGCAGTATTTT
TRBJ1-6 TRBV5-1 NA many CASSLAGVRSPLHF TGCGCCAGCAGCTTGGCCGGGGTCCGGTCACCCCTCCACTTT
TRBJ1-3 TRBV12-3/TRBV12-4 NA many CASSFLKSPGNTIYF TGTGCCAGCAGTTTTTTAAAATCACCTGGAAACACCATATATTTT
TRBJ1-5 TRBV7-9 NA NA CASSLGRPIDQPQHF TGTGCCAGCAGCTTAGGTCGGCCGATCGATCAGCCCCAGCATTTT
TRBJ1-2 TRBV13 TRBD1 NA CASSSSPGTGIYGYTF TGTGCCAGCAGCTCTAGCCCCGGGACAGGGATTTATGGCTACACCTTC
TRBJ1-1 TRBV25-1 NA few CASSEYGGNTEAFF TGTGCCAGCAGTGAATACGGGGGGAACACTGAAGCTTTCTTT
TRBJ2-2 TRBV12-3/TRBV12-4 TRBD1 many CASSLARGLGGELFF TGTGCCAGCAGTTTAGCCAGGGGGCTTGGCGGGGAGCTGTTTTTT
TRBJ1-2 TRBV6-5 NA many CASSYSGLGAGGYTF TGTGCCAGCAGTTACTCTGGTCTGGGGGCAGGTGGCTACACCTTC
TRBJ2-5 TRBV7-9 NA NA CASSLSGIQETQYF TGTGCCAGCAGCTTGTCCGGGATACAAGAGACCCAGTACTTC